The clone carrying this TCR beta chain was seen at least ten times. As yet, its antigen is unknown. These data originate in a study of molecular identifiers for immune sequencing clone quantification. Each CDR3 protein is one row after TCRdb ran MiXCR on the PCR reads. In the table there are 490,000 or so distinct CDR3 sequences, about a quarter of which are singletons. The study, taken as a whole, reports: One cell's worth of spiked Jurkat TCR RNA was reportedly detectable among 850,000 to 1,000,000 naive cells. Clones exceeding 20 RNA copies carried over 97% of effector molecules but under 1% of naive-cell molecules.

The germline gives CDR1 SGDLS, CDR2 YYNGEE. The ends lost 4 bases at V and 0 bases at J; junction bases unmatched: 4. The CDR3 is 15 amino acids. Sorted naive CD8 T cells, about 17,000 to 1,000,000, were sequenced from 10%, 30% or 50% RNA. This sequence was found in a human donor in good health. Some libraries in this study had Jurkat cell RNA spiked in. Sequenced input: naive CD8+ T cells from blood, with Jurkat cell RNA spiked in. Noted subset: FACS-sorted CD8+CD4-CCR7+CD45RA+ naive T cells. The chain carries TRBV9 and TRBJ1-1; TRBD1 agrees at 9 bases. This chain's CDR3 is CASSRQGGMNTEAFF. The CDR3 bases are TGTGCCAGCAGCAGACAGGGGGGGATGAACACTGAAGCTTTCTTT.